This T cell receptor beta chain was obtained from a study of shared clonotypes between healthy human individuals. About the study: Per-donor plates numbered three CD4 naive, three CD4 memory, two CD8 naive and one CD8 memory.

Details on this clone: The antigen remains unidentified. This sample also contains other DNA sequences that code for the same CDR3.

CD8 cells regarded as naive lacked CD45RO, were positively chosen for CCR7, and omitted terminally differentiated effector memory CD45RA+ cells. The protocol was immunoSEQ multiplex PCR, while the TCRdb copy is restricted to in-frame clones and leaves out a portion. The repertoire holds some 2 million clones, about 95% seen once, with under 1.5% in the top ten. Study conclusions and caveats: Researchers found naive subsets generally carried larger estimated richness than memory subsets.

The CDR3 length is 12 residues. Deletions cut 4 bases from V and 2 bases from J, with 6 bases between. The germline CDR1 and CDR2 sequences are SGHAT and FQNNGV. The clonotype was recovered from a man aged 18 to 30 in good health. The material sequenced was naive CD8+ T cells sorted from blood. The chain uses TRBV11-2 and TRBJ2-7; D ambiguous. In DNA form, the CDR3 reads TGTGCCAGCAGCTCCGGTACCTACGAGCAGTACTTC. This sequence encodes CASSSGTYEQYF.